This TCR beta chain is from a study of blood T cell repertoires in COVID-19. Overall study: Acute and convalescent COVID-19 samples came from the United States, Italy and Spain.

Sequencing used immunoSEQ multiplex PCR; TCRdb keeps in-frame clones, though not all of them. The data show approximately 240,000 clones, approximately 90% seen once. Participant-reported clinical history was the basis for cohort assignment. The study counted Cohort 3 donors as recovered given two negative PCRs, clearance, or symptom resolution. V lost 6 bases and J lost 15; bases outside the gene matches: 7. CDR1 is MDHEN and CDR2 is SYDVKM in the germline V gene. This CDR3 comprises 12 residues. The table lists this clone with a few counts. This clonotype was obtained from a woman aged 18-29 years who had recovered from COVID-19. Input material: PBMCs or T cells enriched from blood (not recorded which). The chain joins TRBV28 to TRBJ2-1; TRBD2 matches at 11 bases. Here the CDR3 reads CASSHGLAGMFF. CDR3 coding DNA: TGTGCCAGCAGCCACGGACTAGCGGGCATGTTCTTC.